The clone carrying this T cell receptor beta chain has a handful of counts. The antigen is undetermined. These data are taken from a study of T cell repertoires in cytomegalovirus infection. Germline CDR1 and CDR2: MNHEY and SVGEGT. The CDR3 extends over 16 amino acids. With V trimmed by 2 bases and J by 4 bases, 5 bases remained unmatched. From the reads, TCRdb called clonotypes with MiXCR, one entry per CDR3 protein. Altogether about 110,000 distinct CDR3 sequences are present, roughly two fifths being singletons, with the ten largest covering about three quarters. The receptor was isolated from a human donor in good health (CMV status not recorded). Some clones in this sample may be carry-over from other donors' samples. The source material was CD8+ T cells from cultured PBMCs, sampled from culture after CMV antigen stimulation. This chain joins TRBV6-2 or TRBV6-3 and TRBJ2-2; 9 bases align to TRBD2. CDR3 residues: CASSYPKAGGTGELFF. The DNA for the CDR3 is TGTGCCAGCAGTTACCCCAAAGCGGGGGGCACCGGGGAGCTGTTTTTT.